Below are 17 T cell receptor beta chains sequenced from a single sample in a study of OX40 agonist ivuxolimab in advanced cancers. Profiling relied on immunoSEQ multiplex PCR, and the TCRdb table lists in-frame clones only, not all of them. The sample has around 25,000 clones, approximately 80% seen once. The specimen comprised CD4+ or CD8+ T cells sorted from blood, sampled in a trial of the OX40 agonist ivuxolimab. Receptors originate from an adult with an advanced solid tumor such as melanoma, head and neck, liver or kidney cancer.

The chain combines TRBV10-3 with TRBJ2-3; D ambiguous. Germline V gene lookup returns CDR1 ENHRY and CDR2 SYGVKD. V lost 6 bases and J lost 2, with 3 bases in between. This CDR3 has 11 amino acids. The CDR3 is CAIRDTDTQYF. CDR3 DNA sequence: TGTGCCATCAGGGACACAGATACGCAGTATTTT.

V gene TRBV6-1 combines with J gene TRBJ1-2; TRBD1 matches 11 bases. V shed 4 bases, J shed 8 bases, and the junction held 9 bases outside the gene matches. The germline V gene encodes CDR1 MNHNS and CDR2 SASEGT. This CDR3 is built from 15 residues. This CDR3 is CASSAPDRGQRGYTF. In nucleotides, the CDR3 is TGTGCCAGCAGTGCCCCGGACAGGGGGCAGCGGGGCTACACCTTC.

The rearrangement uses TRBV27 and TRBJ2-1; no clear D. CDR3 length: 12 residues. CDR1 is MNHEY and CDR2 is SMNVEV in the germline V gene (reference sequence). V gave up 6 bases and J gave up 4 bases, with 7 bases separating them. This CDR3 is CASSHEYNEQFF. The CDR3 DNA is TGTGCCAGCAGCCACGAATACAATGAGCAGTTCTTC.

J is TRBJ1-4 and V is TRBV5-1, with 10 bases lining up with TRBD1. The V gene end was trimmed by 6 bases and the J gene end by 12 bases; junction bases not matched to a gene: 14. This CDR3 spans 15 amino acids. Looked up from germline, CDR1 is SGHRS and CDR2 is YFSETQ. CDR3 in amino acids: CASTLSGTGADELFF. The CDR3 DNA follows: TGCGCCAGCACCTTATCGGGGACAGGGGCCGATGAACTGTTTTTT.

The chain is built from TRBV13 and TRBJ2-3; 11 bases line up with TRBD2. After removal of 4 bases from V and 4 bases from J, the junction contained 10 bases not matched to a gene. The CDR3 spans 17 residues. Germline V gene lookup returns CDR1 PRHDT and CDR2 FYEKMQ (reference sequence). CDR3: CASSSQRLAGLADTQYF. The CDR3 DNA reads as TGTGCCAGCAGCTCCCAACGACTAGCGGGGTTGGCAGATACGCAGTATTTT.

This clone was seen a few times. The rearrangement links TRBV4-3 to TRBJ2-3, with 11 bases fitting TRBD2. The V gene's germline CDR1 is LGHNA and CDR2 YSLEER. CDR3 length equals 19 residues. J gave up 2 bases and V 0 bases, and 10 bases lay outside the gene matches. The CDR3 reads CASSQDPSGGLSFTDTQYF. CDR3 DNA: TGCGCCAGCAGCCAAGACCCTAGCGGGGGGTTGTCCTTCACAGATACGCAGTATTTT.

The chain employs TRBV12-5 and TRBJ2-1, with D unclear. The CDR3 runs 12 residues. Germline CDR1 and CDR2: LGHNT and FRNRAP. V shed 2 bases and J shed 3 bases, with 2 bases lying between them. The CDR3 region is CASGLFYNEQFF. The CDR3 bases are TGTGCTAGTGGTTTGTTCTACAATGAGCAGTTCTTC.

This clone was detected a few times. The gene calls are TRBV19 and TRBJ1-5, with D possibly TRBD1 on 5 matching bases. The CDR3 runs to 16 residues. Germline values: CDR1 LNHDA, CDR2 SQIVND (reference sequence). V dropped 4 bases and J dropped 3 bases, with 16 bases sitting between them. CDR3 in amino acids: CASSTDQGLLNQPQHF. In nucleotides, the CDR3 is TGTGCCAGTAGTACTGACCAGGGCCTCCTCAATCAGCCCCAGCATTTT.

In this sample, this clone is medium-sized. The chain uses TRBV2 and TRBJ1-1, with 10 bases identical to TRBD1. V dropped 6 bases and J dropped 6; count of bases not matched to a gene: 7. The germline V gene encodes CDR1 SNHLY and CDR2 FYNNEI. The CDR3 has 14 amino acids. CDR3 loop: CASSTTGGRSEAFF. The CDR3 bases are TGTGCCAGCAGCACGACAGGGGGCCGCTCTGAAGCTTTCTTT.

Here the CDR3 reads CASSAQGHDDYTF. The CDR3 nucleotides are TGTGCCAGCAGCGCACAGGGACATGATGACTACACCTTC. The chain carries TRBV7-3 and TRBJ1-2, with a tentative D call TRBD1 (6 bases). V was pared by 5 bases and J by 10 bases, with 17 bases between. Germline CDR1 SGHTA, CDR2 FQGTGA. The CDR3 is made up of 13 amino acids.

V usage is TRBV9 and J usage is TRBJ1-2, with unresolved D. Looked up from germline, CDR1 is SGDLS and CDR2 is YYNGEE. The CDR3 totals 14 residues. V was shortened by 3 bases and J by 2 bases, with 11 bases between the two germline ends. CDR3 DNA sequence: TGTGCCAGCAGCGCCCTCGGCCAAAACTATGGCTACACCTTC. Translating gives CASSALGQNYGYTF.

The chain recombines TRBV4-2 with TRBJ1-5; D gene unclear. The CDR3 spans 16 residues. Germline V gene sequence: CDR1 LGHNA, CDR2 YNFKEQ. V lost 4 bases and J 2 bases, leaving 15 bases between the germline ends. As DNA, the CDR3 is TGTGCCAGCAGCCCCAACGTTATCCAGGGCAATCAGCCCCAGCATTTT. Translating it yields CASSPNVIQGNQPQHF.

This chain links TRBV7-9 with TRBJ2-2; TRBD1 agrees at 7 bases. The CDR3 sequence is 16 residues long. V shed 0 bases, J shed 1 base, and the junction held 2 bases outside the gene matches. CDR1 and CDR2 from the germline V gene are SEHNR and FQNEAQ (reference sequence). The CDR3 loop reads CASSLAGGRNTGELFF. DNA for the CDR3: TGTGCCAGCAGCTTAGCAGGGGGCAGGAACACCGGGGAGCTGTTTTTT.

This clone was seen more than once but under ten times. Here the CDR3 DNA reads TGTGCCAGTAGTATTCGGACCGCCTTGTGGGGCTACACCTTC. It codes for CASSIRTALWGYTF. J is TRBJ1-2 and V is TRBV19; no definite D call. The V gene's germline CDR1 is LNHDA and CDR2 SQIVND (reference sequence). V gave up 3 bases and J gave up 8 bases, with 16 bases separating them. CDR3 length: 14 amino acids.

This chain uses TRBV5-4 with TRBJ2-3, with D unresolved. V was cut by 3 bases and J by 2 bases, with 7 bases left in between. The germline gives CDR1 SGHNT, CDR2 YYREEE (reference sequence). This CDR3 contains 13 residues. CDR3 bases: TGTGCCAGCAGCTATGGGGACACAGATACGCAGTATTTT. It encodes CASSYGDTDTQYF.

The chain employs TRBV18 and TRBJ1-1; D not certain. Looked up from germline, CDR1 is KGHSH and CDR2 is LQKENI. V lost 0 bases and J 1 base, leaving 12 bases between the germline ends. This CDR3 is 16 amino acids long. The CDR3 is CASSPPGGFGNTEAFF. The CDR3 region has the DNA TGTGCCAGCTCACCACCGGGAGGGTTTGGGAACACTGAAGCTTTCTTT.

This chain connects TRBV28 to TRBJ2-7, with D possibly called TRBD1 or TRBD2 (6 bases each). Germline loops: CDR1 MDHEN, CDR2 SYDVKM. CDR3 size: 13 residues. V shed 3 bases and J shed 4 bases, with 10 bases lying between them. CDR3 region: CASSFTGAYEQYF. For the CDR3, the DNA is TGTGCCAGCAGTTTCACGGGGGCTTACGAGCAGTACTTC. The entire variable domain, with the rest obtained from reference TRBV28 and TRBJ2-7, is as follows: DVKVTQSSRYLVKRTGEKVFLECVQDMDHENMFWYRQDPGLGLRLIYFSYDVKMKEKGDIPEGYSVSREKKERFSLILESASTNQTSMYLCASSFTGAYEQYFGPGTRLTVT.